This TCR beta chain was sequenced for a study of regulatory T cells in long-lasting Graves disease. With respect to this clonotype: A much larger clone is a single base away; this may be a read error.

The time point here: persistent/refractory GD, antithyroid drugs over 5 years with positive TRAb. RNA isolated from PBMCs was used to make the TCR library. Building of the TCR beta libraries involved iRepertoire HTBI primers and Arm-PCR of CDR3 regions. From the multiplex PCR reads, TCRdb called clonotypes with MiXCR, one entry per CDR3 protein. The table shows roughly 400,000 distinct CDR3 sequences, with 21% occurring only once. Germline-derived CDR1 and CDR2 are SGHTA and FQGNSA. The CDR3 covers 14 residues. J is TRBJ1-1 and V is TRBV7-2, with D tentatively TRBD1 (5 bases). Specimen: peripheral blood mononuclear cells (PBMCs), collected when the disease was refractory, from a patient treated with antithyroid drugs. The TCR comes from a female donor with Graves disease. In DNA form, the CDR3 reads TGTGCCAGCAGCCCCAGGGTGGGGAACACTGAAGCTTCCTTT. Translated: CASSPRVGNTEASF.